The 31 T cell receptor beta chains in this list originate from one sample, sequenced in a study of T cells after yellow fever vaccination. TCRdb reprocessed the 5' RACE reads with MiXCR, giving one entry per CDR3 protein. The data show around 550,000 distinct CDR3 sequences, 15% to 20% seen once. The sample was PBMCs, taken 15 days after the yellow fever booster vaccination. The receptors come from a man aged 30 to 39 who received the YFV17D yellow fever vaccine.

The count of this clonotype is one. This chain joins TRBV30 and TRBJ2-5; 7 bases are a match to TRBD2. Per the germline V gene, CDR1 is GTSNPN and CDR2 is SVGIG (reference sequence). This CDR3 has 15 residues. The J segment lost 7 bases and the V segment lost 0 bases, leaving 11 bases of the junction unmatched. The CDR3 DNA is TGTGCCTGGAGTGTATCTAGCGGCGGGGGAGGGACCCAGTACTTC. Its protein product is CAWSVSSGGGGTQYF.

The chain's CDR3 is CASSDSGGPNTGELFF. CDR3 nucleotides: TGTGCCAGCAGTGACTCGGGGGGGCCAAACACCGGGGAGCTGTTTTTT. This rearrangement joins TRBV25-1 to TRBJ2-2; 8 bases agree with TRBD2. V shed 3 bases, J shed 2 bases, and the junction held 5 bases outside the gene matches. The CDR3 is made up of 16 amino acids. The germline gives CDR1 MGHDK, CDR2 SYGVNS.

This chain links TRBV10-1 with TRBJ1-2, with 8 bases lining up with TRBD1. The germline V gene encodes CDR1 WNHNN and CDR2 SYGVQD (reference sequence). Trimming took 0 bases from V and 4 from J; bases not matched to a gene: 16. There are 19 residues in the CDR3. The CDR3 region is CASSESGNYVTGVSYGYTF. The CDR3, as DNA: TGCGCCAGCAGTGAGTCGGGCAACTACGTGACAGGGGTCAGCTATGGCTACACCTTC.

This clonotype was seen a few times. The chain recombines TRBV4-3 with TRBJ2-1; no clear D. The germline V gene has CDR1 LGHNA and CDR2 YSLEER. This CDR3 region has 16 residues. Between the trimmed V and J ends, which lost 0 bases and 8 bases, there was a span of 17 bases. CDR3 bases: TGCGCCAGCAGCCAAGAATCCGGGTTAAAGGTCGATGAGCAGTTCTTC. Translating gives CASSQESGLKVDEQFF.

V usage is TRBV20-1 and J usage is TRBJ2-3, with 11 nucleotides matching TRBD2. Trimming took 7 bases from V and 2 from J; bases not matched to a gene: 5. The CDR3 runs 14 residues. Germline V lookup: CDR1 DFQATT, CDR2 SNEGSKA (reference sequence). CDR3 coding DNA: TGCAGTGGCCGACTAGCGGGAAACACAGATACGCAGTATTTT. This translates into CSGRLAGNTDTQYF.

This chain joins TRBV6-6 and TRBJ2-3; D gene ambiguous. CDR1 and CDR2 from the germline V gene are MNHNY and SVGAGI (reference sequence). The CDR3 runs to 13 residues. Trimming left V 6 bases short and J 3 bases short, with 10 bases between. The CDR3, as DNA: TGTGCCAGCAGCCCACGGCCGACAGATACGCAGTATTTT. Its protein product is CASSPRPTDTQYF.

The chain carries TRBV20-1 and TRBJ2-1, with D maybe TRBD2 (6 bases). Germline V CDR1 and CDR2: DFQATT, SNEGSKA (reference sequence). The CDR3 length is 15 residues. The ends were cut back, 7 bases at V and 0 bases at J, with 16 bases in the middle. The CDR3 region has the DNA TGCAGTGTCATAAAAGCGGGCCTCTCCTACAATGAGCAGTTCTTC. Translating gives CSVIKAGLSYNEQFF.

This clonotype was seen only a few times. The chain links TRBV7-9 to TRBJ1-5, with D possibly TRBD1 on 6 matching bases. The V end was cut by 2 bases, the J end by 2 bases, with 13 bases between. Germline CDR1 is SEHNR and CDR2 is FQNEAQ (reference sequence). CDR3 length: 16 residues. The CDR3 region is CASSLSGVGGNQPQHF. CDR3 nucleotides: TGTGCCAGCAGCTTATCAGGGGTTGGGGGCAATCAGCCCCAGCATTTT.

The chain links TRBV6-5 to TRBJ2-7, with no clear D. Germline V lookup: CDR1 MNHEY, CDR2 SVGAGI. Trimming left V 2 bases short and J 3 bases short, with 8 bases between. This CDR3 is 13 amino acids long. The CDR3 DNA reads as TGTGCCAGCAGTTACAGCAGATTCTACGAGCAGTACTTC. Amino acids: CASSYSRFYEQYF.

This clonotype has just a few counts. The chain couples TRBV12-3 or TRBV12-4 to TRBJ2-7, with a possible D match to TRBD1 (6 bases). The CDR3 loop spans 13 amino acids. With 2 bases removed from V and 5 bases from J, the gap between germline ends came to 10 bases. CDR3 loop: CASSLWTVHEQYF. The CDR3 DNA is TGTGCCAGCAGTTTATGGACAGTTCACGAGCAGTACTTC.

The chain combines TRBV18 with TRBJ2-6; D gene ambiguous. The V gene lost 0 bases and the J gene lost 3 bases, with 6 bases spanning the gap. The germline CDR1 and CDR2 sequences are KGHSH and LQKENI. This CDR3 is built from 15 residues. In nucleotides, the CDR3 is TGTGCCAGCTCACCACCGCGGAGTGGGGCCAACGTCCTGACTTTC. Its translation: CASSPPRSGANVLTF. The entire variable domain, with the rest obtained from reference TRBV18 and TRBJ2-6, is as follows: NAGVMQNPRHLVRRRGQEARLRCSPMKGHSHVYWYRQLPEEGLKFMVYLQKENIIDESGMPKERFSAEFPKEGPSILRIQQVVRGDSAAYFCASSPPRSGANVLTFGAGSRLTVL.

The rearrangement joins TRBV12-3 or TRBV12-4 to TRBJ1-2; 8 nucleotides align to TRBD1. V lost 6 bases to trimming and J lost 8 bases; unmatched junction nucleotides: 8. The CDR3 runs to 13 residues. The CDR3: CASSRQGAKGYTF. The CDR3 DNA is TGTGCCAGCAGCAGGCAGGGGGCGAAAGGCTACACCTTC.

V is TRBV20-1 and J is TRBJ2-7, with 8 bases aligning to TRBD1. V shed 6 bases and J 5 bases; nucleotides not matched to a gene: 9. CDR1 and CDR2 from the germline V gene are DFQATT and SNEGSKA (reference sequence). The CDR3 extends over 13 amino acids. Here the CDR3 DNA reads TGCAGTGCCCCTTGGACAGGGCTGGACGAGCAGTACTTC. Protein product: CSAPWTGLDEQYF.

At least ten counts were recorded for this clonotype. This chain connects TRBV7-2 to TRBJ1-4; 8 nucleotides match TRBD1. The junction had 4 bases not matched to a gene; V was cut back by 5 bases and J by 5 bases. Germline CDR1 and CDR2: SGHTA and FQGNSA. This CDR3 spans 14 amino acids. This CDR3 reads CASSIQGANEKLFF. The CDR3 coding sequence is TGTGCCAGCAGCATCCAGGGGGCGAATGAAAAACTGTTTTTT.

CDR3 protein: CASSFARAGTNEQFF. In nucleotides, the CDR3 is TGTGCCAGCAGCTTCGCCCGCGCCGGGACGAATGAGCAGTTCTTC. The chain employs TRBV11-2 and TRBJ2-1; D may correspond to TRBD1 or TRBD2 (5 bases each). Trimming cost V 3 bases and J 7 bases, with 16 bases left between them. Germline lookup yields CDR1 SGHAT and CDR2 FQNNGV. The CDR3 has 15 residues.

This clonotype was observed a handful of times. The CDR3 protein is CASSQPGTSSEQYF. As DNA, the CDR3 is TGTGCCAGCAGCCAGCCGGGTACTTCCTCAGAGCAGTACTTC. The genes are TRBV7-6 and TRBJ2-7; no clear D. The CDR3 loop spans 14 amino acids. CDR1 and CDR2 (germline): SGHVS, FNYEAQ. The V end lost 5 bases, the J end lost 7 bases, and 18 bases lay between the germline ends.

V and J are TRBV7-2 and TRBJ2-3; D remains ambiguous. Germline CDR1 reads SGHTA; CDR2 reads FQGNSA. The germline V and J ends were trimmed by 7 bases and 0 bases, with 8 bases remaining between them. The CDR3 covers 13 residues. The CDR3 here is CASKRASTDTQYF. DNA of the CDR3: TGTGCCAGCAAAAGAGCTAGCACAGATACGCAGTATTTT.

This clonotype was counted a few times. This chain uses TRBV11-2 with TRBJ1-1; no firm D call. This CDR3 has 13 amino acids. V was shortened by 5 bases and J by 0 bases, with 7 bases between the two germline ends. Germline values: CDR1 SGHAT, CDR2 FQNNGV. DNA of the CDR3: TGTGCCAGCAGCCATCCTGTGAACACTGAAGCTTTCTTT. This sequence encodes CASSHPVNTEAFF. The full variable domain, with the rest looked up from reference TRBV11-2 and TRBJ1-1, is EAGVAQSPRYKIIEKRQSVAFWCNPISGHATLYWYQQILGQGPKLLIQFQNNGVVDDSQLPKDRFSAERLKGVDSTLKIQPAKLEDSAVYLCASSHPVNTEAFFGQGTRLTVV.

The rearrangement joins TRBV24-1 to TRBJ2-1, with 8 bases fitting TRBD2. The V gene end was trimmed by 1 base and the J gene end by 5 bases; junction bases not matched to a gene: 6. The CDR3 consists of 16 residues. The germline gives CDR1 KGHDR, CDR2 SFDVKD. The CDR3 sequence: CATSDFRPGGDNEQFF. The DNA for the CDR3 is TGTGCCACCAGTGATTTTAGGCCGGGAGGGGACAATGAGCAGTTCTTC.

In its sample, this clonotype was seen a few times. V and J are TRBV6-5 and TRBJ2-3; D is perhaps TRBD1 (6 bases). The germline V gene encodes CDR1 MNHEY and CDR2 SVGAGI. V gave up 8 bases and J gave up 7 bases, with 10 bases separating them. The CDR3 covers 11 residues. The CDR3 reads CASGQRHTQYF. The CDR3 DNA reads as TGTGCCAGCGGACAGCGGCATACGCAGTATTTT.

The rearrangement links TRBV4-2 to TRBJ2-2, with TRBD2 matching 11 bases. There are 16 residues in the CDR3. The V segment lost 2 bases and the J segment 5 bases; nucleotides outside the gene matches: 4. CDR1 and CDR2 (germline): LGHNA, YNFKEQ. DNA of the CDR3: TGTGCCAGCAGCCAACTAGCGGGAGGAGATACCGGGGAGCTGTTTTTT. Translation: CASSQLAGGDTGELFF.

The chain uses TRBV7-2 and TRBJ1-5, with TRBD1 identical over 9 bases. V shed 5 bases and J 1 base; nucleotides not matched to a gene: 6. There are 16 residues in the CDR3. Germline CDR1 reads SGHTA; CDR2 reads FQGNSA. DNA for the CDR3: TGTGCCAGCAGCGATCAACAGGGGGCAAGCAATCAGCCCCAGCATTTT. Translating it yields CASSDQQGASNQPQHF.

The gene calls are TRBV10-3 and TRBJ1-2; 8 bases are a match to TRBD1. This CDR3 comprises 13 residues. Germline V gene sequence: CDR1 ENHRY, CDR2 SYGVKD. V lost 10 bases and J lost 3; bases outside the gene matches: 7. CDR3 amino acids: CASTGQADYGYTF. The CDR3 DNA follows: TGTGCCAGTACGGGACAGGCAGACTATGGCTACACCTTC.

This chain connects TRBV4-3 to TRBJ1-6; D uncertain. The CDR3 is 13 residues long. V was cut by 2 bases and J by 8 bases, with 7 bases left in between. Per germline, CDR1 LGHNA and CDR2 YSLEER. The CDR3 region is CASSQRRDSPLHF. DNA for the CDR3: TGCGCCAGCAGCCAACGAAGGGATTCACCCCTCCACTTT.

The chain has TRBV25-1 and TRBJ2-3; D may be TRBD1 (6 bases). Trimming cost V 3 bases and J 0 bases, with 7 bases left between them. Germline V gene sequence: CDR1 MGHDK, CDR2 SYGVNS. The CDR3 length is 14 residues. This CDR3 reads CASSETGSTDTQYF. The CDR3 nucleotides read TGTGCCAGCAGTGAGACAGGAAGCACAGATACGCAGTATTTT.

As to this clonotype: One end of the junction is discordant with germline, which a read error may explain. V and J are TRBV7-9 and TRBJ2-5; 9 bases are a match to TRBD1. The CDR3 covers 16 residues. Per the germline V gene, CDR1 is SEHNR and CDR2 is FQNEAQ (reference sequence). The CDR3 DNA reads as TGTGCCAGCAGTAAACCTCAGACAGGGGGGCGGGAGAACCAGTACTTC. Its translation: CASSKPQTGGRENQYF.

CDR3 nucleotides: TGTGCCAGCAGCTTGGTCTCAGGGGGCATCTATGGCTACACCTTC. Its translation is CASSLVSGGIYGYTF. The gene calls are TRBV5-6 and TRBJ1-2; 8 bases agree with TRBD1. J gave up 4 bases and V 0 bases, and 5 bases lay outside the gene matches. The CDR3 is 15 amino acids. From germline, CDR1 is SGHDT and CDR2 YYEEEE.

This clonotype showed up just a few times. The chain combines TRBV12-3 or TRBV12-4 with TRBJ2-1; D ambiguous. The CDR3 has 13 residues. The ends were cut back, 8 bases at V and 4 bases at J, with 12 bases in the middle. The CDR3 bases are TGTGCCAGCGGCCCCTCGGTGTACAATGAGCAGTTCTTC. Protein product: CASGPSVYNEQFF.

This clonotype came up a few times. The chain uses TRBV12-3 or TRBV12-4 and TRBJ1-5; tentative D call: TRBD1 (5 bases). V gave up 4 bases and J gave up 5 bases, with 18 bases separating them. The CDR3 length is 16 residues. CDR3 sequence: CASSSLMEGQDQPQHF. Here the CDR3 DNA reads TGTGCCAGCAGTTCCCTGATGGAGGGGCAAGATCAGCCCCAGCATTTT.

The CDR3 loop reads CASSQATNEDFQETQYF. The CDR3 DNA reads TGCGCCAGCAGCCAAGCGACGAATGAGGACTTCCAAGAGACCCAGTACTTC. The chain recombines TRBV4-3 with TRBJ2-5; perhaps TRBD2 as D (5 bases). Germline assignment: CDR1 LGHNA and CDR2 YSLEER. CDR3 length equals 17 residues. Trimming left V 1 base short and J 1 base short, with 16 bases between.

This rearrangement joins TRBV29-1 to TRBJ2-7, with D tentatively TRBD1 or TRBD2 (5 bases each). Germline CDR1 reads SQVTM; CDR2 reads ANQGSEA. V lost 7 bases and J lost 3, with 13 bases in between. This CDR3 is built from 12 residues. The DNA of the CDR3 is TGCAGCGGCCGGACTGGGGGCTACGAGCAGTACTTC. This codes for CSGRTGGYEQYF.